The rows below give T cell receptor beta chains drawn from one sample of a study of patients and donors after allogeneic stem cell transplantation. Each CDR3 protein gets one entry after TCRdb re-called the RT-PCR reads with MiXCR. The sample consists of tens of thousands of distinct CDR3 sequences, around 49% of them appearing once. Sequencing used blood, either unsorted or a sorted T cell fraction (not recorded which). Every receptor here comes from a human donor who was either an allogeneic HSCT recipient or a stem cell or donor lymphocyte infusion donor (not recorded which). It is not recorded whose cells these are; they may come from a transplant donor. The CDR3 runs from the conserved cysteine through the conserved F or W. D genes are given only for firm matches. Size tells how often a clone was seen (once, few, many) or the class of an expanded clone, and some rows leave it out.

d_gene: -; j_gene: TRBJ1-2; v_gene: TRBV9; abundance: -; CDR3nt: TGTGCCAGCAGCGTAGCTCTAGGTACCTATGGCTACACCTTC; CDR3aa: CASSVALGTYGYTF
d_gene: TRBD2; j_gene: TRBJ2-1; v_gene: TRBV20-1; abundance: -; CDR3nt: TGCAGTGCTAGCAGTAGCGGGGTTTCTTATGAGCAGTTCTTC; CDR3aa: CSASSSGVSYEQFF
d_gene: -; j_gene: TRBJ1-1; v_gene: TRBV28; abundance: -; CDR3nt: TGTGCCAGCAGTTTACAGGTGATCCCGAACACTGAAGCTTTCTTT; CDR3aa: CASSLQVIPNTEAFF
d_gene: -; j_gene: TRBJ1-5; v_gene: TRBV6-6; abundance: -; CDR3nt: TGTGCCAGCAGGGACGGGAATCAGCCCCAGCATTTT; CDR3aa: CASRDGNQPQHF
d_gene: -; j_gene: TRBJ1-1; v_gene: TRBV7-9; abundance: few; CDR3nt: TGTGCCAGCAGCTTAAAGCGGCAGGGGATCTCTGAAGCTTTCTTT; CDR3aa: CASSLKRQGISEAFF
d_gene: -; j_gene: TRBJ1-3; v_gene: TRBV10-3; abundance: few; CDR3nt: TGTGCCATCACCACTAAGGGAGTCGGGGACTCTGGAAACACCATATATTTT; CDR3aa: CAITTKGVGDSGNTIYF
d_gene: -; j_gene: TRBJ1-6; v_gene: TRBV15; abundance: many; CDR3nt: TGTGCCACCAGCAGAGATGTCAACAGAAATTCACCCCTCCACTTT; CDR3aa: CATSRDVNRNSPLHF
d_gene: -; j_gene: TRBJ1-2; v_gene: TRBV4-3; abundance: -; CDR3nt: TGCGCCAGCAGCCAAGAACCAGCCTATGGCTACACCTTC; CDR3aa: CASSQEPAYGYTF
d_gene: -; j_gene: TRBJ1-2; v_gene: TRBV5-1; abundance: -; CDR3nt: TGCGCCAGCAGCTTTTTACCTAACTATGGCTACACCTTC; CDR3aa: CASSFLPNYGYTF
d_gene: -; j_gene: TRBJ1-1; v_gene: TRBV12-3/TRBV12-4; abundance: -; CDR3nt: TGTGCCAGCAGTCCCCTGAGGGGTACTGAAGCTTTCTTT; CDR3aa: CASSPLRGTEAFF
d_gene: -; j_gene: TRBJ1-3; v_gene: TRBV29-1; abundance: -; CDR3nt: TGCAGCGTTGCAGGGAGCGCTGGAAACACCATATATTTT; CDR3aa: CSVAGSAGNTIYF
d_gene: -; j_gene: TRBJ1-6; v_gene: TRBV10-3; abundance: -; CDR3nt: TGTGCCATCAACAGGGATCTAAATTCACCCCTCCACTTT; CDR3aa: CAINRDLNSPLHF
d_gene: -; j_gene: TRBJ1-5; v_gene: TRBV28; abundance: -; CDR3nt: TGTGCCAGCAGCCACTCGGGGCAGCTCAATCAGCCCCAGCATTTT; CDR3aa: CASSHSGQLNQPQHF
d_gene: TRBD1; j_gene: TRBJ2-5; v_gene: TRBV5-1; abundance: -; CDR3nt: TGCGCCAGCACCTTATCCTGGACCGGGACAGGCTACCAAGAGACCCAGTACTTC; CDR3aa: CASTLSWTGTGYQETQYF
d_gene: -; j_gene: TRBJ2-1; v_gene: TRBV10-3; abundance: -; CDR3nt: TGTGCCATCAGTGAGTCCAATGAGCAGTTCTTC; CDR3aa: CAISESNEQFF
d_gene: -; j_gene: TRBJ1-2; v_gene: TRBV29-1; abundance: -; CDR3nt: TGCAGCGCCAGGGAAAGGAGTGGCTACACCTTC; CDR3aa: CSARERSGYTF
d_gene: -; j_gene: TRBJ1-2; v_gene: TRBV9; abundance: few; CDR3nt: TGTGCCAGCAGCGTCTCTAACCTACTCGGGACCGCTGAAAATGGCTACACCTTC; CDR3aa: CASSVSNLLGTAENGYTF
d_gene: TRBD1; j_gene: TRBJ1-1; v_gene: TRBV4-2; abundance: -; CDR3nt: TGTGCCAGCAGCCGACCGGGACAGGGGGCCCCTGAAGCTTTCTTT; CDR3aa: CASSRPGQGAPEAFF
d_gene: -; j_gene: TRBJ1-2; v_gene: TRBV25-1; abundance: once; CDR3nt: TGTGCCAGTGGGGAGGGCTACACCTTC; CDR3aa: CASGEGYTF
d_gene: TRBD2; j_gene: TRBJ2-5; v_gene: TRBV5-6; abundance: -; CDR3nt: TGTGCCAGCAGCTGGCTCCTGACTAGCGGACAAGAGACCCAGTACTTC; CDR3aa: CASSWLLTSGQETQYF
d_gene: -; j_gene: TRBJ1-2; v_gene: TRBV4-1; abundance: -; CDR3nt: TGCGCCAGCAGCCAATTCCCTCCCAGCTCCAACTATGGCTATACCTTC; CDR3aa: CASSQFPPSSNYGYTF
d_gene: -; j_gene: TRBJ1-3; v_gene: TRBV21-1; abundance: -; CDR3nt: TGTGCCAGCAGCGAAGTGGGAGACCGCACGCCTCGAAACACCATATATTTT; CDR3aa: CASSEVGDRTPRNTIYF
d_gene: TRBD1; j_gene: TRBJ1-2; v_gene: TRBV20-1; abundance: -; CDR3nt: TGCAGTGCTAACGACAGGGGAAATGGCTACACCTTC; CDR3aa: CSANDRGNGYTF
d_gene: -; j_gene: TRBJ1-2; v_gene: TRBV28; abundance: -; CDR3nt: TGTGCCAGCAGCCCACCCCAGAGGCTAGGGGGCTACACCTTC; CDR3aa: CASSPPQRLGGYTF
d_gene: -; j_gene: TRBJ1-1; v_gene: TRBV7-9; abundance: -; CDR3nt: TGTGCCAGCAGCCCAGAGTCGGATGAAGCTTTCTTT; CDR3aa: CASSPESDEAFF
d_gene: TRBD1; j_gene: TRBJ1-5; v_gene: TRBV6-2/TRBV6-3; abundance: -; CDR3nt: TGTGCCAGCAGTTACCCCGGGACAGGGGGCCAGCCCCAGCATTTT; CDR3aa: CASSYPGTGGQPQHF
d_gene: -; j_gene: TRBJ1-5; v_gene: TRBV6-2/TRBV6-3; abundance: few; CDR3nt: TGTGCCAGCAGTTACCGGACGACAGTTAGCAATCAGCCCCAGCATTTT; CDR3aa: CASSYRTTVSNQPQHF
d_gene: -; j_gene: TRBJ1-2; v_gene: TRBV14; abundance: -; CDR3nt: TGTGCCAGCAGCCCCTCGCTGCGTCGGGGAGACTATGGCTACACCTTC; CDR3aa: CASSPSLRRGDYGYTF
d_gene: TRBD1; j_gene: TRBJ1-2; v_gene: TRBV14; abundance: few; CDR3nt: TGTGCCAGCAGCCAAGGACAGGGCTTTAACTATGGCTACACCTTC; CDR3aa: CASSQGQGFNYGYTF
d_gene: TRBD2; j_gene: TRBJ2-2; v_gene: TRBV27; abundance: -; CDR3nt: TGTGCCAGCGGCTTTGACTCGGGACTAGCGGTCACCGGGGAGCTGTTTTTT; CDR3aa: CASGFDSGLAVTGELFF
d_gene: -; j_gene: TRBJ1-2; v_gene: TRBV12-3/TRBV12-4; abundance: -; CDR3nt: TGTGCCAGCAGTTTTCTCGGCAGGGAGGACTATGGCTACACCTTC; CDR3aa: CASSFLGREDYGYTF
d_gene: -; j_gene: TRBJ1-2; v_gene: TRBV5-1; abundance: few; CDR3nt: TGCGCCAGCAGCTTGGGTCCAGGGACCTATGGCTACACCTTC; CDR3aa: CASSLGPGTYGYTF
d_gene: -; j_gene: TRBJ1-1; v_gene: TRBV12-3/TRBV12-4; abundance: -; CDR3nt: TGTGCCAGCAGTTTGATAGTAAACACTGAAGCTTTCTTT; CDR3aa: CASSLIVNTEAFF
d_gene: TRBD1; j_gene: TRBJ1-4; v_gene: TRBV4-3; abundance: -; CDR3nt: TGCGCCAGCAGCCAGACAGGGGATAATGAAAAACTGTTTTTT; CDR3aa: CASSQTGDNEKLFF
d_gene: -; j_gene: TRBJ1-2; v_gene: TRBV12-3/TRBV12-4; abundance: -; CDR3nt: TGTGCCAGCAGGATACTGACAGATCCCTATGGCTACACCTTC; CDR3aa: CASRILTDPYGYTF
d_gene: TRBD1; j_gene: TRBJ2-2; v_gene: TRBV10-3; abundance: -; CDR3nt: TGTGCCATCGGTTCAGGGGGCGCAAACACCGGGGAGCTGTTTTTT; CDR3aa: CAIGSGGANTGELFF
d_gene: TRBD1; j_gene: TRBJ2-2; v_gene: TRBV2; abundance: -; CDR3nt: TGTGCCACCGACAGGGTGAACACCGGGGAGCTGTTTTTT; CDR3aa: CATDRVNTGELFF
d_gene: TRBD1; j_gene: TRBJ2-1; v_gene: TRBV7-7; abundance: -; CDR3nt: TGTGCTAGCAGCCCCGGACAGGTGGGAAGCGAGCAGTTCTTC; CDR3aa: CASSPGQVGSEQFF
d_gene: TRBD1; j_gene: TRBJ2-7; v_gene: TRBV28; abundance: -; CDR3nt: TGTGCCAGCAGTTTATTCGACAGGGTAGTGAGCGAGCAGTACTTC; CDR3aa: CASSLFDRVVSEQYF
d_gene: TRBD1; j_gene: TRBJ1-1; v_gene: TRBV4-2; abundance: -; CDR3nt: TGTGCCAGCAGCCAAGTTTACAGGGGGGAAGAGACTGAAGCTTTCTTT; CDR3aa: CASSQVYRGEETEAFF
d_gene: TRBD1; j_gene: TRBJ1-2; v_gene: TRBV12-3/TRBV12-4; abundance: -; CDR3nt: TGTGCCAGCAGTCCCCGACAGGGCTATGGCTACACCTTC; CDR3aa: CASSPRQGYGYTF
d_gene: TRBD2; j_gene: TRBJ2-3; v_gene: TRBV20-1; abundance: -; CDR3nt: TGCAGTGCTAAATTGTCTAGCGGGAGGGCCATGGATTTT; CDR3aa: CSAKLSSGRAMDF
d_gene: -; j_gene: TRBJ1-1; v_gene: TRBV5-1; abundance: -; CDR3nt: TGCGCCAGCAGCTTGGCCAAGGGGAGGGTTGAAGCTTTCTTT; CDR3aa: CASSLAKGRVEAFF